This T cell receptor (beta chain) was sequenced for a study of control samples from healthy donors and cancer patients. TCRdb's copy holds only in-frame clones and misses some; the assay was immunoSEQ multiplex PCR. The table records roughly 170,000 clones, more than 90% of them present only once. This CDR3 comprises 15 residues. The germline V gene has CDR1 SGHNT and CDR2 YYREEE (reference sequence). V lost 3 bases, J lost 0 bases, and 5 bases stayed unmatched. The sequenced sample was blood. The source is a woman aged 40 to 50 in good health. J is TRBJ1-1 and V is TRBV5-4, with TRBD1 matching 7 bases. The CDR3 is CASSSRDSMNTEAFF. For the CDR3, the DNA is TGTGCCAGCAGCTCCCGGGACAGCATGAACACTGAAGCTTTCTTT.